The rows below give T cell receptor beta chains drawn from one sample of a study of T cell responses to AZD1222 COVID-19 vaccine. The protocol was immunoSEQ multiplex PCR, while the TCRdb copy is restricted to in-frame clones and leaves out a portion. The repertoire holds over 150,000 clones, 75% to 95% seen once, with approximately 1.6% in the top ten. Here the sequenced sample was peripheral blood, taken on day 0 of AZD1222 vaccination. The receptor set was obtained from an adult in good health. Each CDR3 is given with its conserved first and last residue. D genes are given only for firm matches. Where a row states a size, it is once, few, many or the class of an expanded clone; other rows omit it.

v_gene	abundance	d_gene	j_gene	CDR3nt	CDR3aa
TRBV3-1/TRBV3-2	.	.	TRBJ1-1	TGTGCCAGCAGCCAAGCAGGGGTGGTATCTGAAGCTTTCTTT	CASSQAGVVSEAFF
TRBV5-1	once	TRBD1	TRBJ1-1	TGCGCCAGCAGCTTGGAATCGACAGGGGTGAACACTGAAGCTTTCTTT	CASSLESTGVNTEAFF
TRBV6-5	.	TRBD1	TRBJ2-1	TGTGCCAGCAGGGCTGACAGGGCAACCTACAATGAGCAGTTCTTC	CASRADRATYNEQFF
TRBV4-3	.	.	TRBJ2-1	TGCGCCAGCAGCCAAGAGAGTGGAAGGGGGGGAAATGAGCAGTTCTTC	CASSQESGRGGNEQFF
TRBV28	.	.	TRBJ2-7	TGTGCCAGCAGTTTAGATTTGACCCGGGGCTACGAGCAGTACTTC	CASSLDLTRGYEQYF
TRBV5-6	.	.	TRBJ1-1	TGTGCCAGCAGCTTGGCCCGGCATCTCATGAACACTGAAGCTTTCTTT	CASSLARHLMNTEAFF
TRBV5-4	.	.	TRBJ1-2	TGTGCCAGCAGTCGTACAGGGTATAACGATGGCTACACCTTC	CASSRTGYNDGYTF
TRBV7-8	.	.	TRBJ1-5	TGTGCCAGCAGCCCGGGAGGAAGGCAGCCCCAGCATTTT	CASSPGGRQPQHF
TRBV4-3	.	.	TRBJ2-1	TGCGCCAGCAGCCAAGTCCCCGGACTATTCTCCTACAATGAGCAGTTCTTC	CASSQVPGLFSYNEQFF
TRBV19	.	.	TRBJ1-5	TGTGCCAGTAGTATGTTTCAGATGAGCAATCAGCCCCAGCATTTT	CASSMFQMSNQPQHF
TRBV7-3	.	.	TRBJ1-1	TGTGCCAGCAGCTTATTTGCAGAACTGAACACTGAAGCTTTCTTT	CASSLFAELNTEAFF
TRBV2	.	TRBD2	TRBJ2-3	TGTGCCAGCAGCGGACTAGCGGGGTATACAGATACGCAGTATTTT	CASSGLAGYTDTQYF
TRBV7-2	few	.	TRBJ2-3	TGTGCCAGCAGCTGGGCAGGCTCTTCCACGGATACGCAGTATTTT	CASSWAGSSTDTQYF
TRBV18	once	TRBD1	TRBJ1-5	TGTGCCAGCTCCGTGATAGGGACAGGAGGCAATCAGCCCCAGCATTTT	CASSVIGTGGNQPQHF
TRBV6-6	.	.	TRBJ1-5	TGTGCCAGCAGTAGCGCAGGGCTCCATCAGCCCCAGCATTTT	CASSSAGLHQPQHF
TRBV12-3/TRBV12-4	once	.	TRBJ2-5	TGTGCCAGCAGTTTGATGGAGACCCAGTACTTC	CASSLMETQYF
TRBV6-2/TRBV6-3	.	TRBD2	TRBJ2-1	TGTGCCAGCAGTTACAGCGGGGGGGCGATCTACAATGAGCAGTTCTTC	CASSYSGGAIYNEQFF
TRBV7-2	.	TRBD2	TRBJ2-1	TGTGCCAGCAGCTTACCGACTAGCGGGGGGTTATCCTACAATGAGCAGTTCTTC	CASSLPTSGGLSYNEQFF
TRBV19	.	.	TRBJ1-2	TGTGCCAGTAGTATAGAGCCTGGCACCTTGGGCTATGGCTACACCTTC	CASSIEPGTLGYGYTF
TRBV9	.	.	TRBJ1-2	TGTGCCAGCAGCCCCGGGTCTAACTATGGCTACACCTTC	CASSPGSNYGYTF
TRBV11-2	.	.	TRBJ1-1	TGTGCCAGCAGCCTTCTAGGCGGGGATGTGGCTTTCTTT	CASSLLGGDVAFF
TRBV2	.	.	TRBJ1-1	TGTGCCAGCAGTGCCAGTCGGGGATGGACTGAAGCTTTCTTT	CASSASRGWTEAFF
TRBV27	.	.	TRBJ1-5	TGTGCCAGCAGTTTATTGGGGGGGTCCGGTGGGCAGCCCCAGCATTTT	CASSLLGGSGGQPQHF
TRBV2	once	.	TRBJ2-7	TGTGCCAGCAGCCCTCTAAGGGGCAACGAGCAGTACTTC	CASSPLRGNEQYF
TRBV6-2/TRBV6-3	.	.	TRBJ1-2	TGTGCCAGCAGTTACGGGCCCAGGGCAGGTGGCTACACCTTC	CASSYGPRAGGYTF
TRBV28	.	TRBD1	TRBJ1-5	TGTGCCAGCAGCAGGGACAGGGTCAATCGTCCCCAGCATTTT	CASSRDRVNRPQHF
TRBV19	.	TRBD2	TRBJ2-1	TGTGCCAGTAACGTAGCGGGGGGGCGTGATGAGCAGTTCTTC	CASNVAGGRDEQFF
TRBV14	.	.	TRBJ2-2	TGTGCCAGCAGCCATGATGACCCAGGGACAAGCACCGGGGAGCTGTTTTTT	CASSHDDPGTSTGELFF
TRBV7-9	.	.	TRBJ2-1	TGTGCCAGCAGCTTCCGGGGGAACTACAATGAGCAGTTCTTC	CASSFRGNYNEQFF
TRBV4-1	.	.	TRBJ1-4	TGCGCCAGCAGCCCCGGGCCCGGGAGTAATGAAAAACTGTTTTTT	CASSPGPGSNEKLFF
TRBV7-2	.	TRBD2	TRBJ2-3	TGTGCCAGCAGCTTAGAACCTAGCGGGGGGGATACGCAGTATTTT	CASSLEPSGGDTQYF
TRBV11-1	.	.	TRBJ2-2	TGTGCCAGCAGCTTAGTACAGCTGAACACCGGGGAGCTGTTTTTT	CASSLVQLNTGELFF
TRBV6-4	.	.	TRBJ2-1	TGTGCCAGCAGTGACTCGGAGACCTCGGGTGAGCAGTTCTTC	CASSDSETSGEQFF
TRBV7-3	few	.	TRBJ1-1	TGTGCCAGCGTGCCCCCGGGGGGGGATGGGGACACTGAAGCTTTCTTT	CASVPPGGDGDTEAFF
TRBV5-4	.	.	TRBJ2-5	TGTGCCAGCAGCTCGGTGGGTTATATCCAAGAGACCCAGTACTTC	CASSSVGYIQETQYF
TRBV27	few	TRBD1	TRBJ1-1	TGTGCCAGCAGTTTAATGGGACAGAACCCAACTAAAGCTTTCTTT	CASSLMGQNPTKAFF
TRBV18	.	.	TRBJ1-6	TGTGCCAGCTCCCCTCTAGCGCAAGGGGCGGATTCACCCCTCCACTTT	CASSPLAQGADSPLHF
TRBV12-3/TRBV12-4	once	.	TRBJ1-4	TGTGCCAGCAGTCCACGATTGAATGAAAAACTGTTTTTT	CASSPRLNEKLFF
TRBV4-1	.	.	TRBJ2-1	TGCGCCAGCAGCCAAGAGGCCCAGCGAGACTACAATGAGCAGTTCTTC	CASSQEAQRDYNEQFF
TRBV18	.	TRBD1	TRBJ1-1	TGTGCCAGCTCGCCCGACAGGGGTGGGACTGAAGCTTTCTTT	CASSPDRGGTEAFF
TRBV7-9	.	.	TRBJ1-2	TGTGCCAGCAGCTTAGCCCCAGGGAAGTATGGCTACACCTTC	CASSLAPGKYGYTF
TRBV3-1/TRBV3-2	.	TRBD2	TRBJ2-7	TGTGCCAGCAGCCAAATTGGGCTAGCGGGGACCACCTACGAGCAGTACTTC	CASSQIGLAGTTYEQYF
TRBV19	once	.	TRBJ1-5	TGTGCCAGTAGTATACCGACGGTCAATCAGCCCCAGCATTTT	CASSIPTVNQPQHF